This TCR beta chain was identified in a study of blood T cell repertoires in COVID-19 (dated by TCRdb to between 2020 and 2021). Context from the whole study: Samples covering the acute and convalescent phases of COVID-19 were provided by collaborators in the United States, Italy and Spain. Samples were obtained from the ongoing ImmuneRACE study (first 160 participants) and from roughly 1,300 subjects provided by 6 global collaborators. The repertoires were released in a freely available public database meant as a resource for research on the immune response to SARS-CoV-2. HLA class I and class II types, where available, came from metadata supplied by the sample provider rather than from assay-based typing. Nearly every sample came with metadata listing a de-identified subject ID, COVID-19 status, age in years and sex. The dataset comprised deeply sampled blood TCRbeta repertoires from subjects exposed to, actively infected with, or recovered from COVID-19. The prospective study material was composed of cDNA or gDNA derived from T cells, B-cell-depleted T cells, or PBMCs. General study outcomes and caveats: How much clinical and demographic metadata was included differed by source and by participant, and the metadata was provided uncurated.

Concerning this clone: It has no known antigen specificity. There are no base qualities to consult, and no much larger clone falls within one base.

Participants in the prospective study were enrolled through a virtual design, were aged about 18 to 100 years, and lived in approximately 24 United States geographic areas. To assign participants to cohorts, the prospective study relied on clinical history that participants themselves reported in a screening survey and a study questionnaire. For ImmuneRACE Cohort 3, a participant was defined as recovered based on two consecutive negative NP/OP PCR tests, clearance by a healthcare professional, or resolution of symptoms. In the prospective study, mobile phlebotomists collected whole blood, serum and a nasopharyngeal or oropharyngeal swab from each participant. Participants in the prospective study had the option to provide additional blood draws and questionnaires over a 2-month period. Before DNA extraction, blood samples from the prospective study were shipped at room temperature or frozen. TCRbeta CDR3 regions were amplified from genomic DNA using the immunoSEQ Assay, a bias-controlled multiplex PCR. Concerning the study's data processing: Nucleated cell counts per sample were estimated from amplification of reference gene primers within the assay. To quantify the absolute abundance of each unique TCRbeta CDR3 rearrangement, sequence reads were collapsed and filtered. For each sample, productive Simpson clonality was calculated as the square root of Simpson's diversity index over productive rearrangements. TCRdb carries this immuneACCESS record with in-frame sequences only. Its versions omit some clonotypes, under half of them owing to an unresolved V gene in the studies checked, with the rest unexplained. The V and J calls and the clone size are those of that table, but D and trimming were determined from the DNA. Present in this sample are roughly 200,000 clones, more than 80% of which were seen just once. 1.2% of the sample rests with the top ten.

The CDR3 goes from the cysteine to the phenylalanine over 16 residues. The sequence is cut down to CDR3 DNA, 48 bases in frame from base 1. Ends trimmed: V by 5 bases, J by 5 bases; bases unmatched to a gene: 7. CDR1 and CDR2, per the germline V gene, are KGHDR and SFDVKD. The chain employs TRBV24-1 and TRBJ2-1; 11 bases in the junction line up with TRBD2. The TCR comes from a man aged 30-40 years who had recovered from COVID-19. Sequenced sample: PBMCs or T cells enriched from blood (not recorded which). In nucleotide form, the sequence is TGTGCCACCAGTGCTAGAACTAGCGGGAGCCACAATGAGCAGTTCTTC. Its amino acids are CATSARTSGSHNEQFF.